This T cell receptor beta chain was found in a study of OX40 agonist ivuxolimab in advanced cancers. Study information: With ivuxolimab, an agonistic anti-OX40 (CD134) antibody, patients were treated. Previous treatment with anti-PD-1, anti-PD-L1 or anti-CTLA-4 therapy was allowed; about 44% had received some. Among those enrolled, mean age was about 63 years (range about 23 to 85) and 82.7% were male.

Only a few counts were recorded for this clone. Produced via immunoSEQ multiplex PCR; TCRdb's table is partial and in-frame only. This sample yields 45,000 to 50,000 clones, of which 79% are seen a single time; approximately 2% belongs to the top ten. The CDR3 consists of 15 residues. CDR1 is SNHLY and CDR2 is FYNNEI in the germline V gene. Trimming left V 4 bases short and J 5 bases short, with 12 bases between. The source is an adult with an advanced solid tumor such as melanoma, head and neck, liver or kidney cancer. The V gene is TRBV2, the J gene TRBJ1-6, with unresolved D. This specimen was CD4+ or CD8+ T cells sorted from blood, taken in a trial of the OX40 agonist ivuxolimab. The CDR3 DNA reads TGTGCCAGCAGTGCGACTAGAGTTAATAATTCACCCCTCCACTTT. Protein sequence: CASSATRVNNSPLHF.